This T cell receptor beta chain is drawn from a study of T-cell reconstitution after alpha-beta-depleted transplantation in children. Preparation of the TCRbeta library used unique molecular identifiers. MiXCR was run by TCRdb on the PCR reads, yielding one entry per CDR3 protein. The data contain hundreds of thousands of distinct CDR3 sequences, around 16% of them singletons. This clonotype was detected ten times or more. Germline loops: CDR1 SEHNR, CDR2 FQNEAQ (reference sequence). The CDR3 length is 14 residues. V dropped 4 bases and J dropped 4; count of bases not matched to a gene: 5. Source: PBMCs from the stem cell graft donor, taken from the stem cell graft. This sequence was found in a human donor who donated a stem cell graft to a child with acute myeloid leukemia. This chain connects TRBV7-9 to TRBJ1-1; 8 nucleotides line up with TRBD1. CDR3 region: CASSSGQGSTEAFF. The CDR3 bases are TGTGCCAGCAGCTCTGGACAGGGAAGCACTGAAGCTTTCTTT.